The clone carrying this T cell receptor (beta chain) was counted a few times. What it recognizes is unknown. The entry originates in a study of T cell repertoires in cytomegalovirus infection. Study findings and constraints: The cumulative frequency of public TCR beta families distinguished individuals who carried CMV together with the relevant HLA. HLA-C-restricted CMV clonotypes gave the most frequent clonotype in two of eight donors.

One entry per CDR3 protein results from TCRdb running MiXCR on the reads. The repertoire has roughly 720,000 distinct CDR3 sequences, less than 40% of them found once; the top ten carry about 2.8%. The CDR3 covers 14 residues. J was trimmed by 8 bases and V by 3 bases; bases with no gene match: 7. The germline gives CDR1 LNHDA, CDR2 SQIVND (reference sequence). This rearrangement joins TRBV19 to TRBJ2-1; 7 nucleotides line up with TRBD1. The sample consisted of PBMCs. This TCR came from a human donor in good health (CMV status not recorded). Some clones in this sample may be carry-over from other donors' samples. The chain's CDR3 is CASSIPTGVDEQFF. In DNA form, the CDR3 reads TGTGCCAGTAGTATTCCCACAGGGGTCGATGAGCAGTTCTTC.